This TCR beta chain originates from a study of blood T cell repertoires in COVID-19. This clone was recorded only once. The germline V gene encodes CDR1 LGHNT and CDR2 FRNRAP. CDR3 length: 15 amino acids. Trimming cost V 0 bases and J 2 bases, with 8 bases left between them. The table came from immunoSEQ multiplex PCR; TCRdb's copy has only in-frame clones and leaves some out. Here the sample spans approximately 140,000 clones, approximately 90% being singletons. The sequence was collected from a woman between 40 and 50 years old with acute or convalescent COVID-19. The sequenced sample was peripheral blood. The genes are TRBV12-5 and TRBJ1-3; no clear D gene. This CDR3 reads CASGLVRPTGNTIYF. In DNA form, the CDR3 reads TGTGCTAGTGGTTTGGTACGTCCTACTGGAAACACCATATATTTT. Using reference TRBV12-5 and TRBJ1-3 for the parts outside the CDR3, the full variable domain is DARVTQTPRHKVTEMGQEVTMRCQPILGHNTVFWYRQTMMQGLELLAYFRNRAPLDDSGMPKDRFSAEMPDATLATLKIQPSEPRDSAVYFCASGLVRPTGNTIYFGEGSWLTVV.